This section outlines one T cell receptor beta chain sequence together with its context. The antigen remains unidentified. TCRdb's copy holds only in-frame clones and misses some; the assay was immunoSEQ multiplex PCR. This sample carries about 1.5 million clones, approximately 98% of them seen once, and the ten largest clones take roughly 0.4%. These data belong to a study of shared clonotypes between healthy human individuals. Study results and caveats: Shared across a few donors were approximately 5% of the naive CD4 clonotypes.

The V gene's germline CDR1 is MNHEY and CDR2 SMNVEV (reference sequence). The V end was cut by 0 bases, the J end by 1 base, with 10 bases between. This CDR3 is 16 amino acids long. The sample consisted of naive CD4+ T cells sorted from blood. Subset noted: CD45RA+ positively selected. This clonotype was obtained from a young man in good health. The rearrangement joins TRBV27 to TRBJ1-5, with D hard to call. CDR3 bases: TGTGCCAGCAGTTTATCAGGGATTAGGAGCAATCAGCCCCAGCATTTT. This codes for CASSLSGIRSNQPQHF.